This entry lists 12 T cell receptor beta chains sequenced from one sample in a study of T cell responses to AZD1222 COVID-19 vaccine. The protocol was immunoSEQ multiplex PCR, while the TCRdb copy is restricted to in-frame clones and leaves out a portion. The sample has tens of thousands of clones, 65% to 90% seen once. The specimen was peripheral blood, collected on day 0 of AZD1222 vaccination. The receptors were sampled from an adult in good health.

The V gene is TRBV4-3, the J gene TRBJ2-2, with D perhaps given as TRBD1 or TRBD2 (5 bases each). Looked up from germline, CDR1 is LGHNA and CDR2 is YSLEER. The CDR3 sequence is 16 residues long. Trimming pared 2 bases from V and 4 bases from J, leaving 14 bases between. The CDR3 DNA reads TGCGCCAGCAGCCAAATTTGGGGGACCAGCACCGGGGAGCTGTTTTTT. Amino acid sequence: CASSQIWGTSTGELFF.

The chain joins TRBV7-9 to TRBJ2-5; 8 bases are a match to TRBD1. Germline V gives CDR1 SEHNR, CDR2 FQNEAQ (reference sequence). V shed 5 bases, J shed 1 base, and the junction held 9 bases outside the gene matches. CDR3 length: 16 amino acids. For the CDR3, the DNA is TGTGCCAGCAGCGAATTACCAGGGGGCCCCCAAGAGACCCAGTACTTC. Amino acid sequence: CASSELPGGPQETQYF.

In this sample, this clone turned up a few times. The CDR3 DNA follows: TGTGCCAGTGCCCGAGGTGGTGAGCAGTTCTTC. Translating gives CASARGGEQFF. The J gene is TRBJ2-1, the V gene TRBV19; D remains unclear. CDR3 length equals 11 residues. V lost 8 bases and J 9 bases, leaving 11 bases between the germline ends. Germline loops: CDR1 LNHDA, CDR2 SQIVND (reference sequence).

V usage is TRBV2 and J usage is TRBJ2-2, with 7 positions matching TRBD1. This CDR3 has 14 amino acids. CDR1 and CDR2 from the germline V gene are SNHLY and FYNNEI. V shed 7 bases and J 0 bases; nucleotides not matched to a gene: 2. The CDR3 protein is CASIGQANTGELFF. CDR3 in DNA: TGTGCCAGCATAGGACAGGCGAACACCGGGGAGCTGTTTTTT.

The V and J genes are TRBV15 and TRBJ1-4; the match to TRBD1 covers 11 bases. The germline CDR1 and CDR2 sequences are LNHNV and YYDKDF (reference sequence). V shed 7 bases, J shed 1 base, and the junction held 5 bases outside the gene matches. CDR3 length equals 16 residues. CDR3 sequence reads: CATKRTGGQTNEKLFF. CDR3 in DNA: TGTGCCACCAAGCGGACAGGGGGCCAAACTAATGAAAAACTGTTTTTT.

The chain uses TRBV27 and TRBJ2-3, with 10 bases fitting TRBD2. V shed 6 bases and J 0 bases; nucleotides not matched to a gene: 3. This CDR3 comprises 15 residues. The germline V gene has CDR1 MNHEY and CDR2 SMNVEV (reference sequence). The CDR3 coding sequence is TGTGCCAGCAGGACGGGACTAGCGAGCACAGATACGCAGTATTTT. Translating it yields CASRTGLASTDTQYF.

The chain is built from TRBV5-4 and TRBJ2-3; D unclear. The CDR3 runs to 11 residues. Germline CDR1 reads SGHNT; CDR2 reads YYREEE (reference sequence). V was pared by 5 bases and J by 2 bases, with 3 bases between. The DNA for the CDR3 is TGTGCCAGCAGTTTCACAGATACGCAGTATTTT. Its protein product is CASSFTDTQYF.

CDR3 loop: CASSSFRGNEQFF. DNA of the CDR3: TGTGCCAGCAGTTCCTTTAGGGGTAATGAGCAGTTCTTC. The V and J genes are TRBV12-3 or TRBV12-4 and TRBJ2-1; TRBD1 is a possible D gene (5 bases). Trimming stripped 4 bases from V and 7 bases from J, with 11 bases between. The CDR3 runs to 13 residues.

This chain connects TRBV6-2 or TRBV6-3 to TRBJ2-7, with 11 bases lining up with TRBD2. V lost 2 bases to trimming and J lost 0 bases; unmatched junction nucleotides: 3. Germline CDR1 reads MNHEY; CDR2 reads SVGEGT. The CDR3 length is 16 residues. The CDR3 coding sequence is TGTGCCAGCAGTTACCCGACTAGCGGGAACTCCTACGAGCAGTACGTC. Translating gives CASSYPTSGNSYEQYV.

This chain joins TRBV18 and TRBJ2-1, with D unresolved. The CDR3 contains 11 residues. Trimming took 6 bases from V and 13 from J, leaving 13 bases between them. CDR1 and CDR2 from the germline V gene are KGHSH and LQKENI. The CDR3 is CASSQEQDQFF. The CDR3 DNA is TGTGCCAGCTCCCAAGAGCAGGACCAGTTCTTC.

This chain connects TRBV4-1 to TRBJ1-5, with D uncertain. This CDR3 contains 15 residues. V lost 4 bases and J lost 5, with 15 bases in between. CDR1 is MGHRA, CDR2 YSYEKL, per germline. CDR3 in amino acids: CASSRYHWADQPQHF. The CDR3 DNA is TGCGCCAGCAGCCGATATCACTGGGCGGATCAGCCCCAGCATTTT.

This chain's CDR3 is CASSLGPSNQPQHF. The CDR3 nucleotides are TGTGCCAGCAGCTTAGGGCCAAGCAATCAGCCCCAGCATTTT. The chain links TRBV7-2 to TRBJ1-5; no clear D. The V gene lost 1 base and the J gene lost 1 base, with 5 bases spanning the gap. This CDR3 is built from 14 residues. The germline V gene has CDR1 SGHTA and CDR2 FQGNSA.